The clone carrying this T cell receptor (beta chain) was seen a handful of times. What it binds is unknown. Each sample used at least 6 million PBMCs. Primers used in a second PCR of about 6 to 11 cycles were a sample-barcoded 5' primer and a J-beta primer mix. Tags on each cDNA molecule came from a template-switch adaptor with 12 random nucleotides. A single record per CDR3 protein comes from TCRdb applying MiXCR to the 5' RACE reads. The data contain just over 1 million distinct CDR3 sequences, 40% to 45% of them singletons. This record belongs to a study of blood T cells in healthy people across ages. With V trimmed by 0 bases and J by 8 bases, 2 bases remained unmatched. The germline gives CDR1 SGHRS, CDR2 YFSETQ. The CDR3 has 15 amino acids. Study-level findings and limits: Naive T cell percentage strongly correlated with TCR beta diversity. Older age coincided with a roughly linear decline in TCR beta diversity per million T cells.

Source material: blood. This chain joins TRBV5-1 and TRBJ2-1, with 13 bases that match TRBD2. The sequence came from a woman aged 60 to 75 in good health. Written as DNA, the CDR3 is TGCGCCAGCAGCTTGGCCGGGACTAGCGGGGATGAGCAGTTCTTC. Its protein is CASSLAGTSGDEQFF.